A selection of T cell receptor beta chains follows, all from one sample in a study of blood T cells in healthy people across ages. MiXCR, run by TCRdb on the 5' RACE reads, gives a single entry per CDR3 protein. The sample records 750,000 to 1,000,000 distinct CDR3 sequences, approximately 32% being singletons. These sequences were also reported in another study, on T cells of mothers and their children.

Source material: blood. All receptors derive from a woman in her forties in good health. Both conserved end residues are part of each CDR3. The D gene is left open where the match is weak. Clone size, where shown, is once, few, many, or a class for clones that have expanded.

size	V	length	J	D	DNA	CDR3
NA	TRBV4-3	16	TRBJ2-3	NA	TGCGCCAGCAGCCAAGATTACCCTAGTCCCACAGATACGCAGTATTTT	CASSQDYPSPTDTQYF
NA	TRBV9	13	TRBJ1-1	NA	TGTGCCAGCGGTGGGGGCGCAGACACTGAAGCTTTCTTT	CASGGGADTEAFF
NA	TRBV28	14	TRBJ1-2	NA	TGTGCCAGCATCACCACAGGGTGGGACTATGGCTACACCTTC	CASITTGWDYGYTF
NA	TRBV20-1	12	TRBJ2-7	NA	TGCAGTGCTAGAACGGGTGAGCGCGAGCAGTACTTC	CSARTGEREQYF
NA	TRBV12-3/TRBV12-4	13	TRBJ1-4	NA	TGTGCCAGCAGTCGAGGAGGAACAGGGCAACTGTTTTTT	CASSRGGTGQLFF
NA	TRBV28	16	TRBJ1-2	NA	TGTGCCAGCAGTTTAAGGCCTGTGATGGGGGTCTATGGCTACACTTTC	CASSLRPVMGVYGYTF
few	TRBV27	15	TRBJ1-2	NA	TGTGCCAGCAGTTTATTTCGGGGACACACCTCCGGCTACACCTTC	CASSLFRGHTSGYTF
few	TRBV2	15	TRBJ2-1	TRBD2	TGTGCCAGCAGTGACGGTAGCGGGGGTTACAATGAGCAGTTCTTC	CASSDGSGGYNEQFF
many	TRBV27	15	TRBJ2-7	TRBD1	TGTGCCAGCAGTATGATACAGGGGGCGGGCTACGAGCAGTACTTC	CASSMIQGAGYEQYF
few	TRBV4-3	13	TRBJ1-1	NA	TGCGCCAGCAGCCAACAAATAGGGGTGGGAGCTTTCTTT	CASSQQIGVGAFF
few	TRBV27	18	TRBJ2-3	TRBD2	TGTGCCAGCAGTTATGGGTCCCCTAGCGGGGGGCGCACAGATACGCAGTATTTT	CASSYGSPSGGRTDTQYF
NA	TRBV5-1	15	TRBJ2-1	NA	TGCGCCAGCAGCCCCCGGGCGGACTCCTACAATGAGCAGTTCTTC	CASSPRADSYNEQFF
NA	TRBV9	17	TRBJ1-2	NA	TGTGCCAGCGACCCCCAGGGATCCGGGACCCTCGGCGGGGGCTACACCTTC	CASDPQGSGTLGGGYTF
NA	TRBV5-1	16	TRBJ2-2	TRBD1	TGCGCCAGCAGCTTGGACGGACAGGGATACACCGGGGAGCTGTTTTTT	CASSLDGQGYTGELFF
NA	TRBV6-1	14	TRBJ2-1	TRBD2	TGTGCCAGCACCTTAAGGGCAGGGAGGGATGAGCAGGTCTTC	CASTLRAGRDEQVF
NA	TRBV27	15	TRBJ2-7	TRBD1	TGTGCCAGCAGTTTTATGGGGACAGGGATCTACGAGCAGTACTTC	CASSFMGTGIYEQYF
NA	TRBV27	13	TRBJ2-7	NA	TGTGCCAGCAGTTTTGGATCCATTGCCGAGCAGTACTTC	CASSFGSIAEQYF
NA	TRBV5-1	15	TRBJ2-3	NA	TGCGCCAGCAGCCCTAGCCTGGGGTACACAGATACGCAGTATTTT	CASSPSLGYTDTQYF
NA	TRBV12-3/TRBV12-4	14	TRBJ1-2	NA	TGTGCCAGCAGTTTATTGGCAGGGCCCTATGGCTACACCTTC	CASSLLAGPYGYTF
few	TRBV5-1	15	TRBJ2-1	NA	TGCGCCAGCAGCCCAAGGGAGCCTAGTGAGAGTGAGCAGTTCTTC	CASSPREPSESEQFF
few	TRBV4-3	15	TRBJ1-4	NA	TGCGCCAGCAGCCAAGATTTTCCGGGGAATGAAAAACTGTTTTTT	CASSQDFPGNEKLFF
few	TRBV5-1	14	TRBJ1-1	TRBD1	TGCGCCAGCAGTTTCGACAGGGGTGGCACTGAAGCTTTCTTT	CASSFDRGGTEAFF